The sequence of this T cell receptor (beta chain) was determined in a study of T cell responses to AZD1222 COVID-19 vaccine. Using immunoSEQ multiplex PCR, the repertoire was profiled, and TCRdb retains in-frame clones only, with some absent. This sample yields 85,000 to 100,000 clones, of which about 89% are seen a single time; approximately 5.2% belongs to the top ten. Points from the study as a whole: Repertoires were collected only later (after the peak T cell response had occurred).

The germline V gene encodes CDR1 SGHTA and CDR2 FQGNSA. The CDR3 totals 13 residues. The V and J ends lost 2 bases and 10 bases respectively, with 14 bases between them. Comment on this clone: Its antigen is unknown.

Specimen: peripheral blood, collected 28 days after the second AZD1222 dose. This chain uses TRBV7-2 with TRBJ1-1, with D perhaps matching TRBD1 (6 bases). This clonotype was obtained from an adult who received the AZD1222 COVID-19 vaccine. The CDR3 loop reads CASSLRAGRGAFF. The DNA of the CDR3 is TGTGCCAGCAGCTTACGGGCAGGCAGGGGAGCTTTCTTT.